The entry that follows covers one T cell receptor beta chain sequence. The CDR3 has 14 amino acids. The V gene lost 4 bases and the J gene lost 5 bases, with 15 bases spanning the gap. The germline V gene encodes CDR1 SGHRS and CDR2 YFSETQ. This specimen comes from a study of control samples from healthy donors and cancer patients. The protocol was immunoSEQ multiplex PCR, while the TCRdb copy is restricted to in-frame clones and leaves out a portion. The data show approximately 130,000 clones, with approximately 90% seen just once and 12% held by the top ten. Sequencing was carried out using blood. V gene TRBV5-1 combines with J gene TRBJ1-2, with a weak D call TRBD1 (6 bases). The clonotype was recovered from a man aged 30 to 39 in good health. The CDR3 DNA sequence: TGCGCCAGCAGCCCCTGGACAGAAACTTATGGCTACACCTTC. Translation: CASSPWTETYGYTF.